Each of the 15 T cell receptor beta chains below was sequenced from the same sample in a study of blood T cell repertoires in COVID-19. Sequencing was performed with immunoSEQ multiplex PCR; in TCRdb, only in-frame clones are kept and a portion is missing. The table has roughly 150,000 clones, around three quarters seen once; the top ten hold approximately 8%. Sequencing was done on a sample of peripheral blood. The receptors stem from a man in his sixties with acute or convalescent COVID-19.

The V call is TRBV5-1, the J call TRBJ1-2; 10 bases are shared with TRBD1. The CDR3 has 15 amino acids. Trimming cost V 4 bases and J 6 bases; bases outside gene matches: 9. The germline CDR1 and CDR2 sequences are SGHRS and YFSETQ. CDR3 residues: CASSPPQDRGDGYTF. Here the CDR3 DNA reads TGCGCCAGCAGCCCACCACAGGACAGGGGGGATGGCTACACCTTC.

V gene TRBV9 combines with J gene TRBJ1-2; possible D gene TRBD1, 6 bases. The CDR3 spans 15 residues. The V gene lost 2 bases and the J gene lost 0 bases, with 11 bases spanning the gap. Germline assignment: CDR1 SGDLS and CDR2 YYNGEE. This chain's CDR3 is CASSVDSTTNYGYTF. The CDR3 DNA reads as TGTGCCAGCAGCGTGGACAGTACCACTAACTATGGCTACACCTTC.

The J gene is TRBJ2-1, the V gene TRBV2; D is ambiguous. V lost 6 bases to trimming and J lost 3 bases, with 12 bases between them. This CDR3 is 14 amino acids long. Per germline, CDR1 SNHLY and CDR2 FYNNEI. CDR3 loop: CASRKESIYNEQFF. CDR3 nucleotide sequence: TGTGCCAGCAGAAAAGAGAGCATCTACAATGAGCAGTTCTTC.

J is TRBJ2-1 and V is TRBV21-1; TRBD1 reflects the table's D call only, with no check against the DNA. TRBV21-1 is noted as a pseudogene. CDR3 length: 19 amino acids. CDR3 in amino acids: CARLRRQPNPNSSYNEQFF. In DNA, the CDR3 is TGTGCCAGACTACGAAGACAGCCAAATCCCAATAGCTCCTACAATGAGCAGTTCTTC.

This chain connects TRBV7-2 to TRBJ1-5; maybe TRBD1 (5 bases). Trimming pared 3 bases from V and 1 base from J, leaving 10 bases between. Germline CDR1 SGHTA, CDR2 FQGNSA. This CDR3 spans 15 amino acids. For the CDR3, the DNA is TGTGCCAGCAGCTTGATAGGGGTCAGCAATCAGCCCCAGCATTTT. This sequence encodes CASSLIGVSNQPQHF.

The gene calls are TRBV2 and TRBJ1-6; D uncertain. Germline CDR1 is SNHLY and CDR2 is FYNNEI. There are 13 residues in the CDR3. CDR3: CASLIEEGSPLHF. DNA of the CDR3: TGTGCGAGCCTGATCGAGGAGGGATCACCCCTCCACTTT.

The chain has TRBV12-3 or TRBV12-4 and TRBJ1-1; TRBD1 matches at 9 bases. V gave up 6 bases and J gave up 10 bases; unmatched junction bases: 6. CDR3 size: 12 residues. CDR3 in amino acids: CASSPQGAAAFF. The CDR3 DNA reads TGTGCCAGCAGCCCACAGGGGGCGGCAGCTTTCTTT.

The chain uses TRBV11-1 and TRBJ1-2; a weak D match, TRBD1 (6 bases). The V end was cut by 5 bases, the J end by 4 bases, with 14 bases between. Germline CDR1 SGHAT, CDR2 FQDESV (reference sequence). This CDR3 has 14 residues. The CDR3 spells CASSPPGAFYGYTF. The DNA of the CDR3 is TGTGCCAGCAGCCCCCCAGGGGCGTTCTATGGCTACACCTTC. The full variable domain, its missing parts supplied by reference TRBV11-1 and TRBJ1-2, is EAEVAQSPRYKITEKSQAVAFWCDPISGHATLYWYRQILGQGPELLVQFQDESVVDDSQLPKDRFSAERLKGVDSTLKIQPAELGDSAMYLCASSPPGAFYGYTFGSGTRLTVV.

The chain couples TRBV5-1 to TRBJ1-1; D unresolved. This CDR3 has 15 residues. The germline CDR1 and CDR2 sequences are SGHRS and YFSETQ. Trimming took 2 bases from V and 4 from J, leaving 15 bases between them. CDR3 nucleotide sequence: TGCGCCAGCAGCTTCCTTGGCCGGGGAGGCACTGAAGCTTTCTTT. It specifies CASSFLGRGGTEAFF.

The rearrangement uses TRBV12-5 and TRBJ1-1; the match to TRBD1 covers 9 bases. CDR1 is LGHNT, CDR2 FRNRAP, per germline. This CDR3 region has 15 residues. V was clipped by 0 bases and J by 5 bases; unmatched bases: 4. CDR3 in amino acids: CASGLVQGAWTEAFF. Written as DNA, the CDR3 is TGTGCTAGTGGTTTGGTACAGGGGGCATGGACTGAAGCTTTCTTT.

J is TRBJ2-1 and V is TRBV27, with D perhaps TRBD1 (6 bases). The V gene's germline CDR1 is MNHEY and CDR2 SMNVEV (reference sequence). This CDR3 comprises 15 residues. The V and J ends lost 5 bases and 8 bases respectively, with 19 bases between them. The CDR3 loop is CASSRTASPTDEQFF. The DNA for the CDR3 is TGTGCCAGCAGTAGGACAGCGAGCCCTACAGATGAGCAGTTCTTC.

The chain employs TRBV19 and TRBJ1-6; TRBD1 might be the D (5 bases). Trimming took off 6 bases at V and 7 bases at J, with 19 bases between the two ends. The CDR3 runs to 16 residues. Germline V gene lookup returns CDR1 LNHDA and CDR2 SQIVND (reference sequence). In DNA, the CDR3 is TGTGCCAGTAGGAAAACTACGGGGGGTGGGAATTCACCCCTCCACTTT. Amino acid sequence: CASRKTTGGGNSPLHF.

V and J are TRBV3-1 (or the pseudogene TRBV3-2) and TRBJ2-3; TRBD2 matches at 8 bases. The V gene end was trimmed by 4 bases and the J gene end by 0 bases; junction bases not matched to a gene: 3. Per germline, CDR1 LGHDT and CDR2 YNNKEL (reference sequence). The CDR3 spans 15 residues. The CDR3 coding sequence is TGTGCCAGCAGCCCAGGACTAGCTAGCACAGATACGCAGTATTTT. Its translation is CASSPGLASTDTQYF.

The rearrangement joins TRBV28 to TRBJ1-2; TRBD1 aligns across 7 bases. After removal of 7 bases from V and 0 bases from J, the junction contained 5 bases not matched to a gene. CDR1 MDHEN and CDR2 SYDVKM come from the germline V gene. CDR3 length: 14 residues. The CDR3 sequence: CASIKTGTNYGYTF. The CDR3 bases are TGTGCCAGCATCAAGACAGGGACTAACTATGGCTACACCTTC.

J is TRBJ1-1 and V is TRBV10-3, with D possibly TRBD1 on 6 matching bases. The ends were cut back, 6 bases at V and 7 bases at J, with 21 bases in the middle. This CDR3 is built from 15 residues. The germline gives CDR1 ENHRY, CDR2 SYGVKD. The CDR3 loop is CAIRGRGRGKGEAFF. The CDR3 DNA is TGTGCCATCAGAGGCAGGGGAAGAGGTAAGGGTGAAGCTTTCTTT.